The present entry profiles one TCR beta chain with its context. Its antigen remains unknown. This sample was included in a study of PD-1 blockade in classical Hodgkin lymphoma. Across the study: Nivolumab 3 mg/kg was given intravenously every 2 weeks. Findings and limits, study-wide: A reduction in baseline TCR diversity was reportedly seen in newly diagnosed patients relative to healthy donors. TCR diversity in CD4+, not CD8+, cells rose significantly by C4D1.

Every patient was affected by relapse after autologous stem cell transplantation, while exposure to brentuximab vedotin was not uniform. TCRdb's table, derived via immunoSEQ multiplex PCR, lists solely in-frame clones and lacks some. The sample lists approximately 79,000 clones, about 93% occurring once. The receptor was isolated from a human donor with classical Hodgkin lymphoma. Sequenced here: peripheral blood mononuclear cells (PBMCs), sampled before the second cycle of nivolumab.

The CDR3 loop reads CASSLARSGGEQYF. CDR3 DNA sequence: TGTGCCAGCAGTTTGGCCAGGTCTGGGGGAGAGCAGTACTTC. The chain links TRBV27 to TRBJ2-7; possibly TRBD1 or TRBD2 for D (5 bases each). There are 14 residues in the CDR3. V was shortened by 3 bases and J by 7 bases, with 16 bases between the two germline ends. From germline, CDR1 is MNHEY and CDR2 SMNVEV (reference sequence).